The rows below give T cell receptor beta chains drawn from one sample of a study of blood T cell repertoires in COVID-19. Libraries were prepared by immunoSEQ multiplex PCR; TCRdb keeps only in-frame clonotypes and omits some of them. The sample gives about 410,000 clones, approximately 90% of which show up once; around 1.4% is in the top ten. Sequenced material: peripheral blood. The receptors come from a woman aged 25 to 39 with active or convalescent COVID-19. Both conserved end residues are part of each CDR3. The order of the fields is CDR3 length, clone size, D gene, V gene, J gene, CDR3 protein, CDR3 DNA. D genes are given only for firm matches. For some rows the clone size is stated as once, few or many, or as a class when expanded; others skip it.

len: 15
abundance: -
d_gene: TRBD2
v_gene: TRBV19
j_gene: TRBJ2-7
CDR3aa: CASSTRTSGHGEQYF
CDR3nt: TGTGCCAGTAGTACGAGGACTAGCGGGCACGGCGAGCAGTACTTC

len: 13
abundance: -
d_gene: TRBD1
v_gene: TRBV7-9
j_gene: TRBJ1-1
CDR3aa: CASSPQGATEAFF
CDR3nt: TGTGCCAGCAGCCCTCAGGGGGCTACTGAAGCTTTCTTT

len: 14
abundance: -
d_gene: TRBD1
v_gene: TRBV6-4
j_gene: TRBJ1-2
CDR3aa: CASSDSDRGRDYTF
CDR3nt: TGTGCCAGCAGTGACTCTGACAGGGGAAGGGACTACACCTTC

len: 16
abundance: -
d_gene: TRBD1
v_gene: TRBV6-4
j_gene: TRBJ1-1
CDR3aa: CASSDTLGQGRTEAFF
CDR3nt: TGTGCCAGCAGTGACACCCTAGGACAGGGACGGACTGAAGCTTTCTTT

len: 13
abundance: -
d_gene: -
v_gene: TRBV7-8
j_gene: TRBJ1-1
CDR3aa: CASSSQGNTEAFF
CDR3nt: TGTGCCAGCAGCTCACAGGGTAACACTGAAGCTTTCTTT

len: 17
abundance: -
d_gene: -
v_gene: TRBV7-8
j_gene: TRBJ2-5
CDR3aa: CASSPSRLGNRDETQYF
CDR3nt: TGTGCCAGCAGCCCGTCTAGACTGGGAAACCGGGATGAGACCCAGTACTTC

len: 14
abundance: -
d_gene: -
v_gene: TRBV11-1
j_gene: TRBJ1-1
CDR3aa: CASSLGRTNTEAFF
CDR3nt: TGTGCCAGCAGCTTAGGCAGGACAAACACTGAAGCTTTCTTT

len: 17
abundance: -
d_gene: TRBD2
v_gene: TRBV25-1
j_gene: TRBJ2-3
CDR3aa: CASSGGLAGEFTDTQYF
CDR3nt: TGTGCCAGCAGTGGGGGACTAGCGGGAGAATTCACAGATACGCAGTATTTT

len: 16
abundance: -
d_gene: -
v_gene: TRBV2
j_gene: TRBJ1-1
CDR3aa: CASSPSGKLRNTEAFF
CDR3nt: TGTGCCAGCAGTCCCAGCGGCAAGCTGCGGAACACTGAAGCTTTCTTT

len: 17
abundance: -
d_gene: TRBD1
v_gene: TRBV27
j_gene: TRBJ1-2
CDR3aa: CASSLSGQGRISYGYTF
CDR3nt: TGTGCCAGCAGTTTATCGGGACAGGGCCGAATCTCCTATGGCTACACCTTC

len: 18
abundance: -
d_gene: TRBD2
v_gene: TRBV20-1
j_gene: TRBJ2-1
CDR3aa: CSASPTGAGVGSYNEQFF
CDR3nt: TGCAGTGCTAGTCCCACCGGGGCGGGGGTCGGCTCCTACAATGAGCAGTTCTTC

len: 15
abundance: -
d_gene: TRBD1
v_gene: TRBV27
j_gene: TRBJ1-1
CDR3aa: CASSFVTGGKTEAFF
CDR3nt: TGTGCCAGCAGTTTCGTCACAGGGGGTAAAACTGAAGCTTTCTTT

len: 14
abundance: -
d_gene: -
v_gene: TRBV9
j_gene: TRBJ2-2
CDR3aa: CASSVGVTTGELFF
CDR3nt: TGTGCCAGCAGCGTAGGAGTAACCACCGGGGAGCTGTTTTTT

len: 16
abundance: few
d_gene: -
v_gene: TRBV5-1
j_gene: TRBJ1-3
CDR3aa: CASSLERADLGNTIYF
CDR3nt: TGCGCCAGCAGCTTGGAGCGGGCAGATCTTGGAAACACCATATATTTT

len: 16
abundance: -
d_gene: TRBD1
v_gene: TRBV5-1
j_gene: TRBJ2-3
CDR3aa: CASSSNSGQGLDTQYF
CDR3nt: TGCGCCAGCAGCTCGAATTCAGGACAGGGGTTGGATACGCAGTATTTT

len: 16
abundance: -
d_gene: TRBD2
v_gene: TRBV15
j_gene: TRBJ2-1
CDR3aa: CATSTIEAGGYNEQFF
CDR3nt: TGTGCCACCAGCACCATAGAGGCGGGAGGGTACAATGAGCAGTTCTTC

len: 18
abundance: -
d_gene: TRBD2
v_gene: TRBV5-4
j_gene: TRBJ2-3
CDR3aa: CASSFGLAGGMGTDTQYF
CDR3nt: TGTGCCAGCAGCTTTGGTCTAGCGGGAGGGATGGGCACAGATACGCAGTATTTT

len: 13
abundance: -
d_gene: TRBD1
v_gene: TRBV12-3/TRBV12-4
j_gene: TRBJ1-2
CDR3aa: CASSPGGNYGYTF
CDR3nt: TGTGCCAGCAGCCCAGGGGGTAACTATGGCTACACCTTC

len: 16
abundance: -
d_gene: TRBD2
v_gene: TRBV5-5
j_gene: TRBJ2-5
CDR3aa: CASSPHSGKAGETQYF
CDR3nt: TGTGCCAGCAGTCCCCATAGCGGGAAGGCGGGAGAGACCCAGTACTTC

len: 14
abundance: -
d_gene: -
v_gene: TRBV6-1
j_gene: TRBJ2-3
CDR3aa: CASSDTTSTDTQYF
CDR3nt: TGTGCCAGCAGTGATACGACTAGCACAGATACGCAGTATTTT

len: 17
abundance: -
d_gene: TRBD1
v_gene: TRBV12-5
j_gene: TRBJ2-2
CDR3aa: CASGLDSGTGYTGELFF
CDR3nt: TGTGCTAGTGGTTTGGATTCCGGGACAGGCTACACCGGGGAGCTGTTTTTT

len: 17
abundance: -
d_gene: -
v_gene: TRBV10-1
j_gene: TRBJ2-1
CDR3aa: CASSDFGLLSSYNEQFF
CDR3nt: TGCGCCAGCAGTGACTTTGGACTTTTAAGCTCCTACAATGAGCAGTTCTTC

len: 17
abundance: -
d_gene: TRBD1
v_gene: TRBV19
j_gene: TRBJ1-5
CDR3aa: CASSPGQGRKSNQPQHF
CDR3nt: TGTGCCAGTAGTCCGGGACAGGGAAGGAAAAGCAATCAGCCCCAGCATTTT

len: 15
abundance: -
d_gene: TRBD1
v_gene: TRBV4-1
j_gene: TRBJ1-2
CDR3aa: CASSHPGQGIFGYTF
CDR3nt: TGCGCCAGCAGCCATCCGGGACAGGGGATTTTTGGCTACACCTTC

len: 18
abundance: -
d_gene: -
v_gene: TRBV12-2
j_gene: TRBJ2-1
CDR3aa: CANPGFTWPSGIDNEQFF
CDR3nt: TGTGCAAATCCGGGATTTACATGGCCTAGCGGGATTGACAATGAGCAGTTCTTC

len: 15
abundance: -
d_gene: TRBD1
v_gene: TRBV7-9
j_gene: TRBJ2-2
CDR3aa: CASTPYRGFVGELFF
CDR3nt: TGTGCCAGCACCCCGTACAGGGGGTTTGTCGGGGAGCTGTTTTTT

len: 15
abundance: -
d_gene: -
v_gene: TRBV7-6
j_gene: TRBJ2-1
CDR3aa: CASSLQGSDYNEQFF
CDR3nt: TGTGCCAGCAGCTTACAGGGGTCGGACTACAATGAGCAGTTCTTC

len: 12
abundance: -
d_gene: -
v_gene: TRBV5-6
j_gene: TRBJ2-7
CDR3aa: CASSLGAWEQYF
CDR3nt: TGTGCCAGCAGCTTGGGGGCGTGGGAGCAGTACTTC

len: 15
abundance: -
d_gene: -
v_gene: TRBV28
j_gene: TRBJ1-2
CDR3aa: CASRKPGTTNYGYTF
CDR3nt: TGTGCCAGCCGAAAGCCAGGGACAACTAACTATGGCTACACCTTC

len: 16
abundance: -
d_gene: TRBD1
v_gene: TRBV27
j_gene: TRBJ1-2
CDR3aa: CASSLTADRGTYGYTF
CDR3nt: TGTGCCAGCAGTTTAACCGCCGACAGGGGGACTTATGGCTACACCTTC

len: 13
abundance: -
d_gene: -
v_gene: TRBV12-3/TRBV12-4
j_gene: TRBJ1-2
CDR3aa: CASSPTALNGYTF
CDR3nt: TGTGCCAGCAGCCCAACAGCACTGAATGGCTACACCTTC

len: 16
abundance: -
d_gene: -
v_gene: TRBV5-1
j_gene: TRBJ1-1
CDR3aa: CASSLGWFGGNTEAFF
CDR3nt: TGCGCCAGCAGCTTGGGGTGGTTTGGAGGGAACACTGAAGCTTTCTTT

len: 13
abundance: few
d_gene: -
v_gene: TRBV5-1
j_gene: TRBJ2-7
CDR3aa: CASSLGGLYEQYF
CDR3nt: TGCGCCAGCAGCTTGGGAGGTCTCTACGAGCAGTACTTC

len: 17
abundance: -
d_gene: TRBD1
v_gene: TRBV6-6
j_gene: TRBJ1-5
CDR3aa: CASSPNRGASSNQPQHF
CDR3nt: TGTGCCAGCAGTCCAAACAGGGGAGCGAGTTCCAATCAGCCCCAGCATTTT

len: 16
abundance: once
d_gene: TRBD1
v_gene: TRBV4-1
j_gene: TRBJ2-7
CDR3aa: CASSHHPVQGDYEQYF
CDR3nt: TGCGCCAGCAGCCACCACCCTGTGCAGGGGGACTACGAGCAGTACTTC

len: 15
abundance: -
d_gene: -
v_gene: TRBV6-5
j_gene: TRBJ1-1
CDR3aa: CASSWRGNLNTEAFF
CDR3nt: TGTGCCAGCAGTTGGCGGGGCAATCTGAACACTGAAGCTTTCTTT

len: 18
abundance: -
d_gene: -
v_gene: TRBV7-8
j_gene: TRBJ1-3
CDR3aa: CASTRGQFFESSGNTIYF
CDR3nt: TGTGCCAGTACCAGAGGACAGTTCTTCGAGAGCTCTGGAAACACCATATATTTT

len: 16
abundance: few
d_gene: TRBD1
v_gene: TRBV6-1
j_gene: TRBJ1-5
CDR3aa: CASSGPTGVTNQPQHF
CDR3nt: TGTGCCAGCAGTGGACCGACAGGGGTAACCAATCAGCCCCAGCATTTT

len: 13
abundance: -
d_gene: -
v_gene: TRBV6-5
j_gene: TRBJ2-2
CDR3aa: CASSKQGAGELFF
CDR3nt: TGTGCCAGCAGTAAACAGGGTGCCGGGGAGCTGTTTTTT

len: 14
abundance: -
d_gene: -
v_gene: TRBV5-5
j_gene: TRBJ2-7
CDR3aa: CASSLEGRAREQYF
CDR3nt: TGTGCCAGCAGCTTGGAAGGTCGAGCGAGGGAGCAGTACTTC

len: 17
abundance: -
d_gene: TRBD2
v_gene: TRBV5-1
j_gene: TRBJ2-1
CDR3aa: CASSLGLAGSSYNEQFF
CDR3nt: TGCGCCAGCAGCTTAGGCCTAGCGGGGAGCTCCTACAATGAGCAGTTCTTC

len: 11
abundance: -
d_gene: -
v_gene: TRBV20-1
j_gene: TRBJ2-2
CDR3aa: CSVEDTGELFF
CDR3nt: TGCAGTGTTGAGGACACCGGGGAGCTGTTTTTT

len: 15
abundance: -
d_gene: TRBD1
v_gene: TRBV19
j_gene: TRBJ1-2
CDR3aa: CASSAGQGINYGYTF
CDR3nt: TGTGCCAGTAGTGCCGGACAGGGCATTAACTATGGCTACACCTTC

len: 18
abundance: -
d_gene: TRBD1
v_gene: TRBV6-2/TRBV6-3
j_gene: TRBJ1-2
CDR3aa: CASSTRGGGRLEIYGYTF
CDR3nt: TGTGCCAGCAGCACGAGAGGAGGGGGCCGGTTGGAAATCTATGGCTACACCTTC

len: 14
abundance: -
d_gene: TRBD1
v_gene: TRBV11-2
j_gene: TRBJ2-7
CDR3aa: CASSGQGAFYEQYF
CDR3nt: TGTGCCAGCAGCGGACAGGGGGCTTTCTACGAGCAGTACTTC

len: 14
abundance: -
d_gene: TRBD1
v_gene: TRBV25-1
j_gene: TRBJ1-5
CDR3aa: CASSGQGGNQPQHF
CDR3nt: TGTGCCAGCAGCGGACAGGGTGGCAATCAGCCCCAGCATTTT

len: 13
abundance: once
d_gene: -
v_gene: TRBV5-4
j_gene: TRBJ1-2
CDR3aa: CASSLAGGNGYTF
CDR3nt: TGTGCCAGCAGCTTGGCCGGGGGGAATGGCTACACCTTC

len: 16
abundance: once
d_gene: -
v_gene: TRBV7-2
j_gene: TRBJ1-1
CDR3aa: CASSLISGNMNTEAFF
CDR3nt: TGTGCCAGCAGCTTAATTTCTGGCAACATGAACACTGAAGCTTTCTTT

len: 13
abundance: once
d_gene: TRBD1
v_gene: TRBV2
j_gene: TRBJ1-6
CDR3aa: CASRRTGDSPLHF
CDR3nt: TGTGCCAGCAGGAGGACAGGGGATTCACCCCTCCACTTT

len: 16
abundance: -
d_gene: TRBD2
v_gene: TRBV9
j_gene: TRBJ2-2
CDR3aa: CASSQRLAGNTGELFF
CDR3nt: TGTGCCAGCAGCCAAAGGCTAGCGGGGAACACCGGGGAGCTGTTTTTT

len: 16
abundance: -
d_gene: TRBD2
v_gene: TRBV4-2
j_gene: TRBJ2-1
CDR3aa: CASSQDLAGGRNEQFF
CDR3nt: TGTGCCAGCAGCCAAGATTTAGCGGGAGGGAGGAATGAGCAGTTCTTC

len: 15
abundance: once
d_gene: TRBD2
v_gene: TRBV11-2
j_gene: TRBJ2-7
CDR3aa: CASSLGLAGAYEQYF
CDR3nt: TGTGCCAGCAGCTTGGGACTAGCGGGCGCCTACGAGCAGTACTTC

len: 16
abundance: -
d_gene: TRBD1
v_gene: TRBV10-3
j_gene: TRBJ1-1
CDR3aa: CAISRRAGGGNTEAFF
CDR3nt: TGTGCCATCAGTAGACGTGCAGGGGGTGGGAACACTGAAGCTTTCTTT

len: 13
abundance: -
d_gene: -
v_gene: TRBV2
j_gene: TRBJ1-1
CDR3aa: CASLPLGGTEAFF
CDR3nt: TGTGCCAGCCTCCCACTAGGGGGCACTGAAGCTTTCTTT

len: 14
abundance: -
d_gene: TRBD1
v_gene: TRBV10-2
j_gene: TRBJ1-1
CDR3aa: CASRRDRGGTEAFF
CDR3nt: TGCGCCAGCCGCCGGGACAGGGGCGGCACTGAAGCTTTCTTT

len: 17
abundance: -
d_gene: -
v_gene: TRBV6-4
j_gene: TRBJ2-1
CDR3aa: CASSDRACGDRLNEQFF
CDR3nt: TGTGCCAGCAGTGACCGAGCTTGCGGGGACCGCCTCAATGAGCAGTTCTTC

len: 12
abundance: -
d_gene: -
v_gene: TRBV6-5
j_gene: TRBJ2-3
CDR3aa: CASESVPDTQYF
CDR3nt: TGTGCCAGCGAGTCTGTCCCAGATACGCAGTATTTT

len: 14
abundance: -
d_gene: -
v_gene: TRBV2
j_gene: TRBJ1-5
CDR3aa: CASRRELWGQPQHF
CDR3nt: TGTGCCAGCAGGCGAGAACTTTGGGGCCAGCCCCAGCATTTT